The 7 T cell receptor beta chains given below trace back to one sample, sequenced in a study of CD8+CD57+ T cells in acquired aplastic anemia. The study profiled TCR beta VDJ and CDR3 using genomic DNA as template. TCRdb used MiXCR to reprocess the reads, holding one entry per CDR3 protein. The sample consists of about 180,000 distinct CDR3 sequences, around 45% of them appearing once. Sequenced: sorted CD4+, CD8+, or CD8+CD57+ T cells (not recorded which) from PBMCs. The receptor source for this set is a human donor in good health.

The CDR3 DNA reads as TGTGCCAGCAGCGTAGATTCAGGGAGTTGGACTGAAGCTTTCTTT. Protein sequence: CASSVDSGSWTEAFF. The gene calls are TRBV9 and TRBJ1-1, with a possible D match to TRBD1 (5 bases). V shed 0 bases and J shed 5 bases, with 14 bases lying between them. Germline V gene sequence: CDR1 SGDLS, CDR2 YYNGEE. The CDR3 has 15 residues.

As for this clonotype: It is likely a read error, because the conserved phenylalanine at the end of the CDR3 is missing. This chain joins TRBV6-1 and TRBJ2-1, with 8 bases aligning to TRBD2. This CDR3 contains 15 residues. Trimming cost V 6 bases and J 7 bases; bases outside gene matches: 11. CDR1 is MNHNS and CDR2 is SASEGT in the germline V gene. CDR3 nucleotide sequence: TGTGCCAGCAGACTACTAGCGGTAACGAGAAATGAGCAGTTCCTC. Translating it yields CASRLLAVTRNEQFL.

As regards this clonotype: This may be a read error: a much more frequent sequence differs by one nucleotide. This rearrangement joins TRBV11-2 to TRBJ2-1, with 13 bases matching TRBD2. Germline CDR1 SGHAT, CDR2 FQNNGV. The CDR3 is made up of 15 amino acids. J lost 12 bases, V lost 5 bases, and 10 bases had no gene match. The CDR3 coding sequence is TGTGCCAGCAGCCATACAGGACTAGCGGGAGTTGGGCAGTTCTTC. It is translated as CASSHTGLAGVGQFF.

This clonotype has only a few counts. It may be a read error: a sequence one base away is much more abundant. The CDR3 does not close with the conserved phenylalanine or tryptophan, likely indicating a read error. This rearrangement joins TRBV9 to TRBJ1-4, with a weak D call TRBD1 (5 bases). V lost 0 bases and J lost 7, with 13 bases in between. The germline gives CDR1 SGDLS, CDR2 YYNGEE. The CDR3 consists of 15 residues. CDR3 sequence (DNA): TGTGCCAGCAGCGTAGCGCTGGGGCTTGGTGAAAAACTGTTTCTT. It codes for CASSVALGLGEKLFL.

This clonotype was seen repeatedly, ten times or more. J is TRBJ1-6 and V is TRBV6-1; TRBD1 aligns across 7 bases. Germline assignment: CDR1 MNHNS and CDR2 SASEGT. The CDR3 is 16 residues long. J was trimmed by 7 bases and V by 2 bases; bases with no gene match: 8. CDR3 protein: CASSERPGGDNSPLHF. CDR3 DNA sequence: TGTGCCAGCAGTGAAAGGCCAGGGGGGGACAATTCACCCCTCCACTTT.

This chain links TRBV3-1 with TRBJ1-2; 9 nucleotides match TRBD1. The CDR3 is made up of 14 amino acids. The germline gives CDR1 LGHDT, CDR2 YNNKEL (reference sequence). The junction had 5 bases not matched to a gene; V was cut back by 5 bases and J by 4 bases. CDR3 coding DNA: TGTGCCAGCAGCGAGGGACAGGGAGTCTATGGCTACACCTTC. Translated: CASSEGQGVYGYTF. Full variable domain (remainder filled in from reference TRBV3-1 and TRBJ1-2): DTAVSQTPKYLVTQMGNDKSIKCEQNLGHDTMYWYKQDSKKFLKIMFSYNNKELIINETVPNRFSPKSPDKAHLNLHINSLELGDSAVYFCASSEGQGVYGYTFGSGTRLTVV.

The DNA of the CDR3 is TGCAGTGCGCCAGACAGCCCAGCTGCGGGCACCTTC. Amino acid sequence: CSAPDSPAAGTF. The chain has TRBV20-1 and TRBJ1-2; tentative D call: TRBD1 (5 bases). Per the germline V gene, CDR1 is DFQATT and CDR2 is SNEGSKA (reference sequence). This CDR3 contains 12 residues. The germline V and J ends were trimmed by 6 bases and 13 bases, with 21 bases remaining between them.